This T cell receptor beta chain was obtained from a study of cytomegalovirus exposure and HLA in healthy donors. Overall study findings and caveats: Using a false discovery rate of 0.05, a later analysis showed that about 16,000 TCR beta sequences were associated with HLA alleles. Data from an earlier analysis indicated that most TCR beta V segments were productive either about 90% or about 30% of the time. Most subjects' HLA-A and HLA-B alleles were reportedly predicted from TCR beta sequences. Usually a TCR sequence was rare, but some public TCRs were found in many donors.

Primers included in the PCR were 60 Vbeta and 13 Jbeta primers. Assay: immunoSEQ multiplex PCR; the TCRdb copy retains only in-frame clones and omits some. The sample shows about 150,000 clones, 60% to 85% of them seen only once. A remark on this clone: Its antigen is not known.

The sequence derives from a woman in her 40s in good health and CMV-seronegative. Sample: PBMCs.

In DNA form, the CDR3 reads TGTGCCAGCAAGTTAGGCAACAGGGGGAGTCCTGAAGCTTTCTTT. Amino acid sequence: CASKLGNRGSPEAFF. The rearrangement joins TRBV6-5 to TRBJ1-1; TRBD1 aligns across 8 bases. CDR1 and CDR2 (germline): MNHEY, SVGAGI. This CDR3 is 15 amino acids long. Germline trimming cut 7 bases from V and 6 bases from J; bases unmatched to any gene: 13.